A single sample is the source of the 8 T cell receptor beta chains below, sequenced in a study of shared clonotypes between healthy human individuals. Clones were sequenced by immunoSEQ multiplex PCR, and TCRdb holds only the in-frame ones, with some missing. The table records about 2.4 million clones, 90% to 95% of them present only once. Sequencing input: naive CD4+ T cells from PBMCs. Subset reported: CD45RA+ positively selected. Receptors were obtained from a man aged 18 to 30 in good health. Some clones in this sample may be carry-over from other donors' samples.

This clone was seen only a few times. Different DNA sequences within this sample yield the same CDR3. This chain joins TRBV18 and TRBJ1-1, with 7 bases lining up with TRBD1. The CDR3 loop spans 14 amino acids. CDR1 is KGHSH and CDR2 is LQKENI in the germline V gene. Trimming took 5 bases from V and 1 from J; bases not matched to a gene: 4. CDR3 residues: CASSLGTANTEAFF. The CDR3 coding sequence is TGTGCCAGCTCATTAGGGACAGCGAACACTGAAGCTTTCTTT.

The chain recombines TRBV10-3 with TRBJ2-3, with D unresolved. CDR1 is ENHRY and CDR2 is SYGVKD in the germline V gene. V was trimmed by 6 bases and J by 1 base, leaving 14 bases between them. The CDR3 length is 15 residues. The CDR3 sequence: CAISPDGLRTDTQYF. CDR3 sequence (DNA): TGTGCCATCAGCCCCGACGGGCTGCGCACAGATACGCAGTATTTT.

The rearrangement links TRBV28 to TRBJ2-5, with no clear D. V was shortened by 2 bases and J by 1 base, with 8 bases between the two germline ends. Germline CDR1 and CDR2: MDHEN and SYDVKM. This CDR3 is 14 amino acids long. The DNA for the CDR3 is TGTGCCAGCAGTTTAACGGTAGCCCAAGAGACCCAGTACTTC. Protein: CASSLTVAQETQYF.

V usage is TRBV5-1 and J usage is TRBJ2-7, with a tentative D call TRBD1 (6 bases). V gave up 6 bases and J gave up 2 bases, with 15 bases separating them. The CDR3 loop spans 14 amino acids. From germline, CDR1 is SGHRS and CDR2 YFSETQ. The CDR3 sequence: CASTHRDIPYEQYF. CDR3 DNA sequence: TGCGCCAGCACCCACAGGGATATCCCCTACGAGCAGTACTTC. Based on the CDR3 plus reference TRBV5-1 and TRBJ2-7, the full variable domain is KAGVTQTPRYLIKTRGQQVTLSCSPISGHRSVSWYQQTPGQGLQFLFEYFSETQRNKGNFPGRFSGRQFSNSRSEMNVSTLELGDSALYLCASTHRDIPYEQYFGPGTRLTVT.

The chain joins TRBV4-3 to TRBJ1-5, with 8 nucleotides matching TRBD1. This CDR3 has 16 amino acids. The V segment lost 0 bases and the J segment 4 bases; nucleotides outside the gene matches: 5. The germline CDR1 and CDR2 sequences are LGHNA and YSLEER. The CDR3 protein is CASSQDRQGANQPQHF. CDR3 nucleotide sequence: TGCGCCAGCAGCCAAGATAGGCAGGGGGCTAATCAGCCCCAGCATTTT.

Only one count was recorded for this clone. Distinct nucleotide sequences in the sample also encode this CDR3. The CDR3 DNA reads as TGTGCCAGCAGCCCCCCAGGCCAGCCCCAGCATTTT. Its translation: CASSPPGQPQHF. The rearrangement uses TRBV7-2 and TRBJ1-5, with D unclear. Germline assignment: CDR1 SGHTA and CDR2 FQGNSA. The CDR3 spans 12 residues. V shed 5 bases and J shed 7 bases, with 9 bases lying between them.

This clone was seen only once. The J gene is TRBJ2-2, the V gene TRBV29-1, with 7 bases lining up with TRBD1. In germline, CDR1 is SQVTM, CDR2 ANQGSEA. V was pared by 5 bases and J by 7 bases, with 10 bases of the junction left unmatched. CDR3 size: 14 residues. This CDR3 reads CSVSRTGENGELFF. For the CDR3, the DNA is TGCAGCGTTTCCCGGACAGGAGAAAACGGGGAGCTGTTTTTT.

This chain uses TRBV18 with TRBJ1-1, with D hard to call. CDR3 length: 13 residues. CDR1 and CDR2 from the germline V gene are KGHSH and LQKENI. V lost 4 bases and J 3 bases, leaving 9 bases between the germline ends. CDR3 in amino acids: CASSLNRDTEAFF. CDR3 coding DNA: TGTGCCAGCTCACTGAATAGGGACACTGAAGCTTTCTTT. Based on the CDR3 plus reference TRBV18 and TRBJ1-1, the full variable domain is NAGVMQNPRHLVRRRGQEARLRCSPMKGHSHVYWYRQLPEEGLKFMVYLQKENIIDESGMPKERFSAEFPKEGPSILRIQQVVRGDSAAYFCASSLNRDTEAFFGQGTRLTVV.